Below are 25 T cell receptor beta chains sequenced from a single sample in a study of response to subunit inactivated influenza vaccine. From the RT-PCR reads, TCRdb called clonotypes with MiXCR, one entry per CDR3 protein. The sample shows roughly 620,000 distinct CDR3 sequences, around 10% of them seen only once. The same data also contributed to another study, on T cells expressing NK-cell markers. That work contributes: Libraries used 5'RACE template switching adding universal primer site and UMIs.

The input for sequencing was PBMCs from blood, taken on the day of vaccination. The receptors here all came from a man aged 50 to 59 who received an inactivated influenza vaccine.

This clonotype has at least ten counts. This sequence joins TRBV5-6 and TRBJ1-2, with D perhaps matching TRBD1 (6 bases). Germline CDR1 and CDR2: SGHDT and YYEEEE. Trimming left V 4 bases short and J 7 bases short, with 8 bases between. The CDR3 totals 11 residues. DNA of the CDR3: TGTGCCAGCAGCGCAGGGGTTGGCTACACCTTC. This encodes CASSAGVGYTF.

The chain recombines TRBV20-1 with TRBJ1-2; TRBD1 aligns across 7 bases. The CDR3 has 15 residues. The germline gives CDR1 DFQATT, CDR2 SNEGSKA (reference sequence). V was pared by 5 bases and J by 2 bases, with 11 bases of the junction left unmatched. CDR3 DNA sequence: TGCAGTGCTGCGACGAGGGGGCGCCGGAACTATGGCTACACCTTC. The encoded protein is CSAATRGRRNYGYTF.

This clonotype was observed a few times. The V gene is TRBV24-1, the J gene TRBJ2-5, with D tentatively TRBD1 (6 bases). The CDR3 consists of 14 residues. CDR1 and CDR2 from the germline V gene are KGHDR and SFDVKD. Deletions cut 0 bases from V and 6 bases from J, with 10 bases between. This CDR3 is CATSDLRRGQTQYF. CDR3 bases: TGTGCCACCAGTGATTTGCGCAGGGGACAGACCCAGTACTTC.

This clonotype was seen a few times. This sequence joins TRBV24-1 and TRBJ2-1, with D perhaps TRBD1 (6 bases). This CDR3 has 13 amino acids. Germline CDR1 and CDR2: KGHDR and SFDVKD. V was clipped by 8 bases and J by 7 bases, with 14 bases between them. The CDR3 region is CATNRGIENEQFF. The CDR3 coding sequence is TGTGCCACCAATAGGGGGATAGAGAATGAGCAGTTCTTC.

This clonotype has just a few counts. This chain joins TRBV7-8 and TRBJ2-7; D remains unclear. The germline V gene has CDR1 SGHVS and CDR2 FQNEAQ. The CDR3 length is 15 residues. Trimming removed 0 bases from V and 1 base from J, with 10 bases in between. The CDR3 sequence is CASSLALVGSYEQYF. CDR3 nucleotides: TGTGCCAGCAGCTTAGCGCTGGTGGGATCCTACGAGCAGTACTTC.

This clonotype was counted a few times. This chain connects TRBV15 to TRBJ2-5, with 7 positions matching TRBD2. The CDR3 extends over 18 amino acids. Looked up from germline, CDR1 is LNHNV and CDR2 is YYDKDF (reference sequence). Losses at the gene ends were 4 bases for V and 0 bases for J; bases not matched to a gene: 14. As DNA, the CDR3 is TGTGCCACCAGCAAGAGTATCTTTCTAGCGGACTACCAAGAGACCCAGTACTTC. Residues: CATSKSIFLADYQETQYF.

The chain links TRBV20-1 to TRBJ2-3; the match to TRBD2 covers 14 bases. The CDR3 extends over 16 amino acids. Germline V gene lookup returns CDR1 DFQATT and CDR2 SNEGSKA (reference sequence). V lost 4 bases and J lost 4; bases outside the gene matches: 7. The CDR3 coding sequence is TGCAGTGCTATCGGGACTAGCGGGAGTCAGGCAGATACGCAGTATTTT. Translation: CSAIGTSGSQADTQYF.

The chain joins TRBV5-1 to TRBJ1-2; no reliable D call. Per the germline V gene, CDR1 is SGHRS and CDR2 is YFSETQ. V dropped 0 bases and J dropped 5 bases, with 14 bases sitting between them. The CDR3 contains 15 residues. CDR3 in DNA: TGCGCCAGCAGCTTGGGAGGGAGAAGGAATTATGGCTACACCTTC. This translates into CASSLGGRRNYGYTF. Supplemented by reference TRBV5-1 and TRBJ1-2, the full variable domain reads KAGVTQTPRYLIKTRGQQVTLSCSPISGHRSVSWYQQTPGQGLQFLFEYFSETQRNKGNFPGRFSGRQFSNSRSEMNVSTLELGDSALYLCASSLGGRRNYGYTFGSGTRLTVV.

A few counts support this clonotype. The J gene is TRBJ2-7, the V gene TRBV19, with D possibly TRBD2 on 6 matching bases. V dropped 1 base and J dropped 3 bases, with 7 bases sitting between them. The CDR3 extends over 13 amino acids. Germline-derived CDR1 and CDR2 are LNHDA and SQIVND (reference sequence). The CDR3 protein is CASSIGRDYEQYF. CDR3 DNA: TGTGCCAGTAGTATAGGGCGGGACTACGAGCAGTACTTC.

This clonotype was found a few times. The rearrangement links TRBV7-9 to TRBJ2-1; the D is unclear. V dropped 10 bases and J dropped 7 bases, with 20 bases sitting between them. The CDR3 length is 14 residues. CDR1 and CDR2 from the germline V gene are SEHNR and FQNEAQ (reference sequence). The CDR3 region has the DNA TGTGCCACCCCGATGCCCGGCGGTCCGAATGAGCAGTTCTTC. Its translation: CATPMPGGPNEQFF.

This clonotype was counted ten times or more. The chain links TRBV5-1 to TRBJ1-1; no clear D gene. This CDR3 has 14 residues. Trimming left V 0 bases short and J 3 bases short, with 9 bases between. Germline V gene sequence: CDR1 SGHRS, CDR2 YFSETQ. CDR3 loop: CASSLESGYTEAFF. The CDR3 bases are TGCGCCAGCAGCTTGGAATCGGGATACACTGAAGCTTTCTTT.

This clonotype was found a few times. J is TRBJ1-2 and V is TRBV6-1; D unclear. The CDR3 length is 15 residues. Germline V gene lookup returns CDR1 MNHNS and CDR2 SASEGT. The V end was cut by 5 bases, the J end by 6 bases, with 19 bases between. The CDR3 sequence: CASSPRTDPLHGYTF. In DNA, the CDR3 is TGTGCCAGCAGTCCACGGACGGACCCTCTACATGGCTACACCTTC.

This chain links TRBV5-1 with TRBJ2-2; 10 bases agree with TRBD1. V shed 4 bases and J 8 bases; nucleotides not matched to a gene: 14. There are 17 residues in the CDR3. CDR1 is SGHRS and CDR2 is YFSETQ in the germline V gene. The CDR3 sequence is CASSPNPGTGATGELFF. As DNA, the CDR3 is TGCGCCAGCAGCCCGAATCCCGGGACAGGGGCGACTGGGGAGCTGTTTTTT.

This clonotype came up a few times. The V gene is TRBV19, the J gene TRBJ1-1; no definite D call. The germline CDR1 and CDR2 sequences are LNHDA and SQIVND (reference sequence). The CDR3 runs to 15 residues. Trimming took off 2 bases at V and 0 bases at J, with 10 bases between the two ends. This chain's CDR3 is CASSISWVMNTEAFF. The CDR3 coding sequence is TGTGCCAGTAGTATATCGTGGGTAATGAACACTGAAGCTTTCTTT. Drawing the rest from reference TRBV19 and TRBJ1-1, the complete variable domain is DGGITQSPKYLFRKEGQNVTLSCEQNLNHDAMYWYRQDPGQGLRLIYYSQIVNDFQKGDIAEGYSVSREKKESFPLTVTSAQKNPTAFYLCASSISWVMNTEAFFGQGTRLTVV.

This clonotype appeared once. The genes are TRBV19 and TRBJ2-4; D unclear. Trimming left V 1 base short and J 8 bases short, with 3 bases between. This CDR3 is 11 amino acids long. Germline CDR1 is LNHDA and CDR2 is SQIVND (reference sequence). CDR3 residues: CASSIGDIQYF. Written as DNA, the CDR3 is TGTGCCAGTAGTATAGGTGACATTCAGTACTTC.

CDR3 bases: TGTGCCAGCAGCCCTCCTACCCGGGACACCTCCCAGTATAGCAATCAGCCCCAGCATTTT. Encoded protein: CASSPPTRDTSQYSNQPQHF. This chain links TRBV21-1 with TRBJ1-5; TRBD1, the table's D call, lacks a check against the DNA. TRBV21-1 is described as a pseudogene. The CDR3 loop spans 20 amino acids.

Many counts were recorded for this clonotype. The chain has TRBV4-3 and TRBJ2-3, with a weak D call TRBD1 (6 bases). Trimming took 0 bases from V and 5 from J, leaving 15 bases between them. This CDR3 is 16 amino acids long. Germline-derived CDR1 and CDR2 are LGHNA and YSLEER. CDR3 amino acids: CASSQDWQGMGDTQYF. For the CDR3, the DNA is TGCGCCAGCAGCCAAGATTGGCAGGGGATGGGAGATACGCAGTATTTT.

The chain employs TRBV5-1 and TRBJ1-2, with 9 bases identical to TRBD1. The ends lost 6 bases at V and 8 bases at J; junction bases unmatched: 8. From germline, CDR1 is SGHRS and CDR2 YFSETQ. The CDR3 loop spans 13 amino acids. Written as DNA, the CDR3 is TGCGCCAGCAACCAAGACAGGGGGACAGGCTACACCTTC. This translates into CASNQDRGTGYTF.

Only a few counts were recorded for this clonotype. The V gene is TRBV9, the J gene TRBJ1-1; no definite D call. Trimming left V 4 bases short and J 4 bases short, with 14 bases between. CDR3 length: 14 amino acids. CDR1 is SGDLS, CDR2 YYNGEE, per germline. CDR3 DNA: TGTGCCAGCAGCCCCCGGGGAGGGCTCACTGAAGCTTTCTTT. This gives the protein CASSPRGGLTEAFF.

This clonotype has just a few counts. The chain has TRBV10-2 and TRBJ2-3, with 8 bases identical to TRBD2. Germline V gene data show CDR1 as WSHSY and CDR2 as SAAADI. The V segment lost 6 bases and the J segment 7 bases; nucleotides outside the gene matches: 15. The CDR3 has 16 residues. The CDR3 region is CASRPSTGGKKNTQYF. The CDR3 region has the DNA TGCGCCAGCAGACCCTCAACGGGGGGGAAAAAAAATACGCAGTATTTT.

This chain links TRBV12-3 or TRBV12-4 with TRBJ1-5; no clear D. V was clipped by 1 base and J by 0 bases, with 7 bases between them. The CDR3 is 15 residues long. The CDR3 DNA sequence: TGTGCCAGCAGTTTAGAACAGACTAGCAATCAGCCCCAGCATTTT. It is translated as CASSLEQTSNQPQHF.

The gene calls are TRBV7-2 and TRBJ2-5; D possibly matches TRBD1 or TRBD2 (6 bases each). The CDR3 contains 14 residues. Germline lookup yields CDR1 SGHTA and CDR2 FQGNSA. Trimming stripped 7 bases from V and 2 bases from J, with 14 bases between. The CDR3 loop is CASTTRGTQETQYF. In nucleotides, the CDR3 is TGTGCCAGCACCACCCGGGGGACACAAGAGACCCAGTACTTC.

This clonotype turned up a few times. The V call is TRBV29-1, the J call TRBJ2-5, with a weak D call TRBD2 (6 bases). Germline values: CDR1 SQVTM, CDR2 ANQGSEA. CDR3 length: 13 amino acids. V gave up 6 bases and J gave up 4 bases, with 15 bases separating them. This chain's CDR3 is CSVRSGVLETQYF. The DNA of the CDR3 is TGCAGCGTAAGGTCGGGGGTTTTAGAGACCCAGTACTTC.

This clonotype was counted between two and nine times. V gene TRBV28 combines with J gene TRBJ2-1; 8 bases are shared with TRBD2. CDR3 length: 18 amino acids. V gave up 2 bases and J gave up 0 bases; unmatched junction bases: 9. Looked up from germline, CDR1 is MDHEN and CDR2 is SYDVKM. The CDR3 protein is CASSLPSGRGGSYNEQFF. The CDR3 region has the DNA TGTGCCAGCAGTTTACCTAGCGGGCGGGGAGGCTCCTACAATGAGCAGTTCTTC.

This clonotype was seen more than once but under ten times. CDR3 DNA sequence: TGTGCAATAGACCCGAAATTATACTCCTACGAGCAGTACTTC. This sequence encodes CAIDPKLYSYEQYF. The V gene is TRBV6-1, the J gene TRBJ2-7; D gene ambiguous. This CDR3 contains 14 residues. Germline CDR1 reads MNHNS; CDR2 reads SASEGT.